This TCR beta chain is from a study of multiple sclerosis patients with progressive multifocal leukoencephalopathy (dated by TCRdb to about 2019). Some background on the complete study: The controls were about five MS patients treated with natalizumab who did not develop PML and who were sampled longitudinally. The study examined peripheral T and B cells of MS patients who developed PML (4 under natalizumab, 1 after alemtuzumab) and treated patients who did not. Longitudinal follow-up was performed in two natalizumab-treated patients who later developed PML, from before therapy through 6 and 12 months to PML onset. The study was designed to detect JC virus-specific or public T-cell expansions arising at the time of PML onset.

Trimming removed 3 bases from V and 7 bases from J, leaving 12 bases between the germline ends. The germline V gene gives CDR1 as SGHTA and CDR2 as FQGNSA. From the cysteine through the phenylalanine, the CDR3 covers 14 amino acids. Just the 42-base CDR3 DNA is kept, in frame starting at base 1. Using the immunoSEQ two-step multiplex PCR at survey-level depth, TRB CDR3 regions were amplified from genomic DNA. Synthetic inline TR CDR3 controls covering all V-J pairings were spiked into each PCR to estimate template counts and remove amplification bias. Reads were processed so that amplification and sequencing bias were reduced, and quantification was performed against synthetic TR CDR3 analogs. Per the source publication's procedure: Raw data were processed in ImmunoSEQ Analyzer, removing out-of-frame sequences and CDR3s with stop codons, and genes were named by IMGT nomenclature. Normalized Shannon entropy, defined as 1 minus Pielou's evenness, served as the summary measure of repertoire diversity. Two TRB sequences were counted as identical only if the two sequences had the same V gene, J gene and CDR3. Public PML clonotypes were defined as CDR3s shared by two or more PML-onset samples but absent from earlier samples, from controls, and from public databases. CDR3 amino acid composition by position was analyzed with Skylign using the observed count method. The source is immuneACCESS, and TCRdb retained only in-frame sequences with V and J called. Part of the clones is not carried over; for the studies checked, unresolved V genes explain less than half of this, and the remainder is unexplained. From that table come the V and J calls and clone size; the DNA was used to work out D and trimming. Recorded for this sample are roughly 28,000 clones; around nine tenths of them occurred a single time. 0.8% to 1.1% of the sample is taken by the ten largest.

This clone has more than one count but fewer than ten. No antigen is known for it. No base quality values were provided; no much bigger clone lies one nucleotide off. Study-level results and caveats: Although TRB clones above 0.5% frequency turned up only in PML patients, the clones expanded at PML onset were already present before and during natalizumab therapy. Because the cohort was small and descriptive, it remained unclear whether the findings reflect JC virus infection or general immunocompromise. The analysis covered only peripheral blood, although cerebrospinal fluid or brain lymphocytes might be more informative for natalizumab-associated PML. At the time PML developed, no common TRBV or TRBJ gene usage or preferential TRBV-TRBJ pairings were detected. Most PML patients had lower normalized Shannon entropy, suggesting less diverse TRB repertoires, while values in the natalizumab-treated controls sat near 1.

The time point label, read with the paper, signifies: before natalizumab initiation. Every listed patient had received interferon beta before, and every PML patient was female. Blood samples for T0 were taken before the first natalizumab infusion. Ficoll-Hypaque density gradient centrifugation was used to isolate peripheral blood mononuclear cells. The rearranged segments are TRBV7-2 and TRBJ2-2; D gene: possibly TRBD2, on 6 matching bases. The TCR originated in a human donor with multiple sclerosis. The sample consisted of PBMCs. The CDR3 loop reads CASSLTSWVGELFF. The bases read TGTGCCAGCAGCTTGACTAGTTGGGTCGGGGAGCTGTTTTTT.